Following are 8 T cell receptor beta chains from one sample sequenced in a study of OX40 agonist ivuxolimab in advanced cancers. Assay: immunoSEQ multiplex PCR; the TCRdb copy retains only in-frame clones and omits some. The table shows under 90,000 clones, with 85% to 90% occurring only once. Source: CD4+ or CD8+ T cells sorted from blood, taken in a trial of the OX40 agonist ivuxolimab. The receptor set was obtained from an adult with an advanced solid tumor such as melanoma, head and neck, liver or kidney cancer.

The chain uses TRBV7-9 and TRBJ1-1; D is uncertain. The CDR3 loop spans 14 amino acids. Germline values: CDR1 SEHNR, CDR2 FQNEAQ (reference sequence). The ends were cut back, 2 bases at V and 5 bases at J, with 12 bases in the middle. CDR3 in DNA: TGTGCCAGCAGCTTATATTTGGATCGGACTGAAGCTTTCTTT. Its protein is CASSLYLDRTEAFF.

V is TRBV6-6 and J is TRBJ2-5; D is ambiguous. Germline values: CDR1 MNHNY, CDR2 SVGAGI (reference sequence). Trimming shortened V by 9 bases and J by 1 base, and 21 bases separated the two germline ends. The CDR3 runs 16 residues. The DNA for the CDR3 is TGTGCCAGTTTCAGGAATAGGCATCGCCCCCAAGAGACCCAGTACTTC. Amino acid sequence: CASFRNRHRPQETQYF.

The chain has TRBV7-9 and TRBJ2-2; no definite D call. Germline V gene data show CDR1 as SEHNR and CDR2 as FQNEAQ (reference sequence). The CDR3 spans 14 residues. V was shortened by 3 bases and J by 6 bases, with 11 bases between the two germline ends. The CDR3 spells CASSFARPAGELFF. The CDR3 nucleotides are TGTGCCAGCAGCTTTGCAAGGCCGGCCGGGGAGCTGTTTTTT.

The V gene is TRBV27, the J gene TRBJ2-7, with a weak D call TRBD1 (6 bases). The V end lost 3 bases, the J end lost 0 bases, and 12 bases lay between the germline ends. Germline values: CDR1 MNHEY, CDR2 SMNVEV (reference sequence). The CDR3 is made up of 15 amino acids. The CDR3 DNA follows: TGTGCCAGCAGTTTTGTAGGGGGTTCCTCCTACGAGCAGTACTTC. The encoded protein is CASSFVGGSSYEQYF.

This clone was detected only a few times. The chain is built from TRBV14 and TRBJ1-2; 7 positions agree with TRBD1. Germline V lookup: CDR1 SGHDN, CDR2 FVKESK. V dropped 1 base and J dropped 3; count of bases not matched to a gene: 5. The length of the CDR3 is 15 residues. The CDR3 nucleotides read TGTGCCAGCAGCCAAGGGACAGGAACGGACTATGGCTACACCTTC. Translating gives CASSQGTGTDYGYTF.

This clone was recorded only once. V gene TRBV6-1 combines with J gene TRBJ2-7; D remains ambiguous. Trimming shortened V by 3 bases and J by 3 bases, and 3 bases separated the two germline ends. This CDR3 has 11 residues. Germline values: CDR1 MNHNS, CDR2 SASEGT. DNA of the CDR3: TGTGCCAGCAGTGACTACTACGAGCAGTACTTC. Its protein is CASSDYYEQYF.

The DNA for the CDR3 is TGTGCCAGCAGTTTTGAGGCCGGGGCGGGCTACACCTTC. Translation: CASSFEAGAGYTF. This chain connects TRBV28 to TRBJ1-2; D is possibly TRBD1 (5 bases). Trimming took off 3 bases at V and 8 bases at J, with 13 bases between the two ends. This CDR3 region has 13 residues. Germline V gives CDR1 MDHEN, CDR2 SYDVKM.

This rearrangement joins TRBV6-5 to TRBJ1-1; tentative D call: TRBD1 (5 bases). This CDR3 is built from 14 residues. Germline assignment: CDR1 MNHEY and CDR2 SVGAGI. The V end was cut by 5 bases, the J end by 7 bases, with 17 bases between. For the CDR3, the DNA is TGTGCCAGCAGTACCCAGGGATCGGCGTATGAAGCTTTCTTT. Translation: CASSTQGSAYEAFF.